This T cell receptor (beta chain) appears in the sequencing data of a study of T cells in Graves' hyperthyroidism and ophthalmopathy. This clonotype was seen a few times. Researchers took RNA transcripts and amplified the TCR beta CDR3 regions from them. HTBI primers drove first-round RT-PCR of the TCR CDR3. TCRdb used MiXCR to reprocess the multiplex PCR reads, holding one entry per CDR3 protein. This table holds some 420,000 distinct CDR3 sequences, approximately 15% found once. The J segment lost 3 bases and the V segment lost 3 bases, leaving 9 bases of the junction unmatched. This CDR3 is built from 16 residues. Germline V CDR1 and CDR2: MGHRA, YSYEKL. The hyperthyroidism was newly diagnosed and had lasted under 2 months; the patients were aged 18 to 65.

This TCR derives from a woman under 30 with Graves' hyperthyroidism. The sequencing sample was made of blood. The chain couples TRBV4-1 to TRBJ2-7; 9 nucleotides agree with TRBD1. The CDR3 DNA is TGCGCCAGCAGCCAGGAAGTCGACAGGGGGGTCTACGAGCAGTACTTC. Encoded protein: CASSQEVDRGVYEQYF.